Listed here are 25 T cell receptor beta chains from one sample, sequenced in a study of Ad26.COV2.S vaccination and SARS-CoV-2 variants. The treatment was: approximately 18 received Ad26.COV2.S at low or high dose, single or two shots; about five received placebo; per-sample allocation not given. Day 63 after the first vaccine or placebo injection was the time point for sampling. The repertoire was sequenced with immunoSEQ multiplex PCR; TCRdb's copy has only in-frame clones and lacks some. The sample includes a few hundred thousand clones, 92% of them seen just once. Specimen: peripheral blood, collected in a trial of Ad26.COV2.S vaccine versus placebo. These receptor sequences come from a person between 18 and 59 years old who received the Ad26.COV2.S COVID-19 vaccine or a placebo.

The CDR3 here is CASSQDRRAIYEQYF. In nucleotides, the CDR3 is TGCGCCAGCAGCCAAGATCGTAGAGCGATCTACGAGCAGTACTTC. The V gene is TRBV4-3, the J gene TRBJ2-7; D not certain. The CDR3 runs 15 residues. Germline V gene lookup returns CDR1 LGHNA and CDR2 YSLEER. The V gene lost 0 bases and the J gene lost 3 bases, with 12 bases spanning the gap.

This chain connects TRBV4-1 to TRBJ1-1, with D tentatively TRBD1 (6 bases). Trimming shortened V by 0 bases and J by 4 bases, and 24 bases separated the two germline ends. This CDR3 spans 19 amino acids. Germline CDR1 is MGHRA and CDR2 is YSYEKL. The CDR3 is CASSQEEQAKGVDGTEAFF. The CDR3 DNA sequence: TGCGCCAGCAGCCAAGAAGAGCAGGCCAAGGGGGTCGATGGCACTGAAGCTTTCTTT.

This clone was observed once. This chain connects TRBV28 to TRBJ1-2; tentatively, D is TRBD1 (5 bases). The CDR3 sequence is 11 residues long. V lost 3 bases and J 8 bases, leaving 7 bases between the germline ends. Per the germline V gene, CDR1 is MDHEN and CDR2 is SYDVKM. The CDR3 coding sequence is TGTGCCAGCAGTTTTACAGGAGGCTACACCTTC. The encoded protein is CASSFTGGYTF.

V is TRBV7-2 and J is TRBJ2-5; tentatively, D is TRBD1 (5 bases). The CDR3 extends over 13 amino acids. Germline assignment: CDR1 SGHTA and CDR2 FQGNSA. Trimming left V 5 bases short and J 7 bases short, with 14 bases between. The CDR3 DNA sequence: TGTGCCAGCAGCAACATCTTCCAGGGGACCCAGTACTTC. As protein: CASSNIFQGTQYF. Combining the CDR3 with reference TRBV7-2 and TRBJ2-5 gives the whole variable domain GAGVSQSPSNKVTEKGKDVELRCDPISGHTALYWYRQSLGQGLEFLIYFQGNSAPDKSGLPSDRFSAERTGGSVSTLTIQRTQQEDSAVYLCASSNIFQGTQYFGPGTRLLVL.

The J gene is TRBJ2-7, the V gene TRBV28; possibly TRBD2 for D (7 bases). The CDR3 runs 14 residues. Germline V gene data show CDR1 as MDHEN and CDR2 as SYDVKM. V was clipped by 5 bases and J by 4 bases, with 15 bases between them. CDR3: CASSLVGGAYEQYF. The DNA of the CDR3 is TGTGCCAGCAGTCTTGTGGGGGGGGCTTACGAGCAGTACTTC.

This sequence joins TRBV12-5 and TRBJ1-3; D gene ambiguous. Germline CDR1 LGHNT, CDR2 FRNRAP. The V gene lost 6 bases and the J gene lost 0 bases, with 9 bases spanning the gap. The CDR3 is 14 residues long. Written as DNA, the CDR3 is TGTGCTAGTGGACAAGCAGCCTCTGGAAACACCATATATTTT. Translating it yields CASGQAASGNTIYF.

This sequence joins TRBV9 and TRBJ1-6, with D unclear. Germline CDR1 SGDLS, CDR2 YYNGEE. Between the trimmed V and J ends, which lost 1 base and 9 bases, there was a span of 17 bases. The CDR3 consists of 16 residues. This CDR3 reads CASSVTPFRGLSPLHF. CDR3 DNA: TGTGCCAGCAGCGTAACCCCCTTCAGAGGGCTTTCACCCCTCCACTTT. Variable domain in full (rest from reference TRBV9 and TRBJ1-6): DSGVTQTPKHLITATGQRVTLRCSPRSGDLSVYWYQQSLDQGLQFLIQYYNGEERAKGNILERFSAQQFPDLHSELNLSSLELGDSALYFCASSVTPFRGLSPLHFGNGTRLTVT.

The chain is built from TRBV2 and TRBJ1-5, with TRBD1 matching 11 bases. Germline lookup yields CDR1 SNHLY and CDR2 FYNNEI. V lost 6 bases and J lost 6; bases outside the gene matches: 1. This CDR3 is built from 13 residues. The CDR3 DNA is TGTGCCAGCAGAGGACAGGGGGCTCAGCCCCAGCATTTT. Protein sequence: CASRGQGAQPQHF.

CDR3 sequence: CASSSGLGGASNQPQHF. The CDR3 nucleotides read TGTGCCAGCAGCTCCGGCTTAGGGGGGGCCAGCAATCAGCCCCAGCATTTT. The chain couples TRBV9 to TRBJ1-5; weak D call: TRBD1 (6 bases). The CDR3 has 17 amino acids. Trimming cost V 4 bases and J 1 base, with 18 bases left between them. The germline V gene encodes CDR1 SGDLS and CDR2 YYNGEE.

The rearrangement links TRBV18 to TRBJ2-7; no firm D call. Germline V CDR1 and CDR2: KGHSH, LQKENI. The CDR3 runs to 16 residues. Trimming shortened V by 2 bases and J by 2 bases, and 16 bases separated the two germline ends. The CDR3 DNA sequence: TGTGCCAGCTCACCATTTGGTACCGTTGTGGCCTACGAGCAGTACTTC. Amino acid sequence: CASSPFGTVVAYEQYF.

This chain connects TRBV7-2 to TRBJ2-7; D is perhaps TRBD2 (6 bases). Germline V CDR1 and CDR2: SGHTA, FQGNSA. V was shortened by 4 bases and J by 4 bases, with 17 bases between the two germline ends. This CDR3 has 15 residues. The CDR3 here is CASSSDPDRGYEQYF. In DNA, the CDR3 is TGTGCCAGCAGCTCAGACCCCGATCGGGGGTACGAGCAGTACTTC.

The V and J genes are TRBV4-2 and TRBJ2-7, with 7 bases that match TRBD1. CDR1 is LGHNA and CDR2 is YNFKEQ in the germline V gene. This CDR3 contains 13 residues. Trimming cost V 7 bases and J 9 bases; bases outside gene matches: 12. CDR3 sequence (DNA): TGTGCCAGCAAACGAGGGGACAGTCTAAGGCAGTACTTC. Translation: CASKRGDSLRQYF.

The V gene is TRBV9, the J gene TRBJ1-1, with 7 bases that match TRBD1. This CDR3 has 16 residues. With 4 bases clipped from V and 4 bases from J, the junction kept 13 bases outside the gene matches. The germline V gene has CDR1 SGDLS and CDR2 YYNGEE. The DNA for the CDR3 is TGTGCCAGCAGCCCCCTTGAGGGGGCCAAACGCACTGAAGCTTTCTTT. Translating it yields CASSPLEGAKRTEAFF.

The genes are TRBV4-1 and TRBJ2-3; 9 positions match TRBD2. Germline assignment: CDR1 MGHRA and CDR2 YSYEKL. Germline trimming cut 4 bases from V and 6 bases from J; bases unmatched to any gene: 11. CDR3 size: 16 residues. CDR3 sequence (DNA): TGCGCCAGCAGCCTCTGGATAGCGGGGGACCAGGATACGCAGTATTTT. Its protein product is CASSLWIAGDQDTQYF.

The genes are TRBV4-3 and TRBJ2-7; D assignment may be TRBD1 or TRBD2 (5 bases each). The germline V gene has CDR1 LGHNA and CDR2 YSLEER. The CDR3 totals 14 residues. Between the trimmed V and J ends, which lost 4 bases and 3 bases, there was a span of 13 bases. The DNA for the CDR3 is TGCGCCAGCAGCCCTGGGGCAGGAGGCTACGAGCAGTACTTC. Protein: CASSPGAGGYEQYF.

The chain is built from TRBV7-7 and TRBJ2-7, with 9 positions matching TRBD1. The CDR3 consists of 15 residues. Germline assignment: CDR1 SSHAT and CDR2 FNYEAQ (reference sequence). J lost 0 bases, V lost 3 bases, and 3 bases had no gene match. The CDR3 loop is CASSLGTGSSYEQYF. In nucleotides, the CDR3 is TGTGCCAGCAGCTTGGGGACAGGGAGCTCCTACGAGCAGTACTTC.

The genes are TRBV29-1 and TRBJ1-5; 10 bases map to TRBD1. From germline, CDR1 is SQVTM and CDR2 ANQGSEA. The CDR3 spans 12 residues. Trimming took 7 bases from V and 5 from J; bases not matched to a gene: 2. The CDR3 DNA follows: TGCAGCGGACAGGGGGCCTATCAGCCCCAGCATTTT. It codes for CSGQGAYQPQHF.

The CDR3 reads CASSSPTVSYEQYF. As DNA, the CDR3 is TGTGCCAGCAGTTCCCCGACAGTCTCCTACGAGCAGTACTTC. V gene TRBV6-6 combines with J gene TRBJ2-7, with a weak D call TRBD1 (5 bases). V was clipped by 4 bases and J by 0 bases, with 10 bases between them. Germline CDR1 reads MNHNY; CDR2 reads SVGAGI (reference sequence). The CDR3 contains 14 residues.

This chain joins TRBV18 and TRBJ2-2; a weak D match, TRBD2 (6 bases). Germline V gene lookup returns CDR1 KGHSH and CDR2 LQKENI. This CDR3 spans 16 amino acids. V was cut by 2 bases and J by 1 base, with 11 bases left in between. CDR3 nucleotide sequence: TGTGCCAGCTCACCAGCACTAGCCCGGAACACCGGGGAGCTGTTTTTT. It codes for CASSPALARNTGELFF.

The J gene is TRBJ1-1, the V gene TRBV4-1, with no clear D. Germline assignment: CDR1 MGHRA and CDR2 YSYEKL. The ends were cut back, 7 bases at V and 3 bases at J, with 18 bases in the middle. CDR3 length equals 15 residues. The CDR3 coding sequence is TGCGCCAGCAAAGAACTCCCGGTTATGGACACTGAAGCTTTCTTT. Its protein product is CASKELPVMDTEAFF.

This clone came up a few times. In DNA, the CDR3 is TGCAGTGCTAGTAACGGGCTGAGCTCCTACAATGAGCAGTTCTTC. This translates into CSASNGLSSYNEQFF. The chain carries TRBV20-1 and TRBJ2-1; D is unresolved. Per the germline V gene, CDR1 is DFQATT and CDR2 is SNEGSKA (reference sequence). This CDR3 region has 15 residues. Between the trimmed V and J ends, which lost 3 bases and 0 bases, there was a span of 12 bases.

This chain connects TRBV5-4 to TRBJ2-3, with 15 bases matching TRBD2. Germline lookup yields CDR1 SGHNT and CDR2 YYREEE (reference sequence). V gave up 0 bases and J gave up 2 bases; unmatched junction bases: 4. CDR3 length equals 18 residues. DNA for the CDR3: TGTGCCAGCAGCTTGGGGACTAGCGGGGGGGCCCCCACAGATACGCAGTATTTT. It encodes CASSLGTSGGAPTDTQYF.

The chain links TRBV20-1 to TRBJ2-5; 7 bases are a match to TRBD2. The CDR3 is made up of 14 amino acids. With 3 bases clipped from V and 2 bases from J, the junction kept 6 bases outside the gene matches. Looked up from germline, CDR1 is DFQATT and CDR2 is SNEGSKA (reference sequence). The CDR3 loop is CSASPPGGQETQYF. CDR3 bases: TGCAGTGCTAGTCCCCCCGGGGGGCAAGAGACCCAGTACTTC.

V is TRBV5-4 and J is TRBJ2-1, with D perhaps matching TRBD2 (6 bases). The V end lost 3 bases, the J end lost 9 bases, and 10 bases lay between the germline ends. The length of the CDR3 is 12 residues. Germline V CDR1 and CDR2: SGHNT, YYREEE (reference sequence). The CDR3 DNA sequence: TGTGCCAGCAGCTCACTAGCCAGTGAGCAGTTCTTC. It codes for CASSSLASEQFF.

The genes are TRBV7-9 and TRBJ1-1; the D is unclear. Germline CDR1 reads SEHNR; CDR2 reads FQNEAQ (reference sequence). Trimming shortened V by 0 bases and J by 1 base, and 15 bases separated the two germline ends. CDR3 length: 17 residues. In DNA, the CDR3 is TGTGCCAGCAGCTTAGCTGGCCAGTTAGGGCGGAACACTGAAGCTTTCTTT. This sequence encodes CASSLAGQLGRNTEAFF.